One T cell receptor beta chain is described in this entry. The donors, nominally healthy at sampling, likely had unrecorded immune exposures. Unrecorded for this donor was the CMV serostatus. The sample is drawn from a study of cytomegalovirus exposure and HLA in healthy donors. There are 15 residues in the CDR3. Deletions cut 4 bases from V and 0 bases from J, with 10 bases between. Germline V gives CDR1 SNHLY, CDR2 FYNNEI. Use of 60 Vbeta and 13 Jbeta primers characterized the PCR. Method: immunoSEQ multiplex PCR; TCRdb's copy keeps in-frame clones and lacks some. The table has over 100,000 clones, 63% seen once.

The chain recombines TRBV2 with TRBJ1-5, with D uncertain. The clonotype was recovered from a human donor in good health. Material for sequencing was PBMCs. The CDR3 loop reads CASSAGRYSNQPQHF. In DNA, the CDR3 is TGTGCCAGCAGTGCCGGGAGATATAGCAATCAGCCCCAGCATTTT.